Shown below are 3 T cell receptor beta chains from a single sample sequenced in a study of blood T cell repertoires in COVID-19. This table comes from immunoSEQ multiplex PCR, and its TCRdb copy is limited to in-frame clones, with some not included. Here the sample spans approximately 250,000 clones, around 84% being singletons. The sequencing sample was made of PBMCs or T cells enriched from blood (not recorded which). The receptor source for this set is a man aged 25-40 years with acute COVID-19.

The chain has TRBV2 and TRBJ2-4; 8 nucleotides line up with TRBD1. V lost 6 bases to trimming and J lost 5 bases; unmatched junction nucleotides: 3. There are 13 residues in the CDR3. CDR1 is SNHLY and CDR2 is FYNNEI in the germline V gene. The CDR3 coding sequence is TGTGCCAGCAGCGAGGGACAGGAAAACATTCAGTACTTC. The encoded protein is CASSEGQENIQYF.

The chain links TRBV28 to TRBJ2-7; weak D call: TRBD2 (5 bases). CDR1 is MDHEN and CDR2 is SYDVKM in the germline V gene. V was shortened by 8 bases and J by 6 bases, with 17 bases between the two germline ends. The CDR3 runs 13 residues. The CDR3: CASEERSRGEQYV. DNA for the CDR3: TGTGCCAGCGAGGAAAGGTCCCGGGGCGAGCAGTACGTC.

The chain has TRBV6-5 and TRBJ2-7, with 7 bases fitting TRBD2. This CDR3 contains 13 residues. J was trimmed by 4 bases and V by 10 bases; bases with no gene match: 10. In germline, CDR1 is MNHEY, CDR2 SVGAGI. CDR3 protein: CATDQRGPYEQYV. CDR3 bases: TGTGCCACTGACCAGCGGGGTCCTTACGAGCAGTACGTC.